These 3 T cell receptor beta chains originate from one sample sequenced in a study of T-cell reconstitution after alpha-beta-depleted transplantation in children (dated by TCRdb to the mid-2010s). The treatment or condition tag for this specimen amounts to: allogeneic hematopoietic cell transplantation with graft depleted of TCRalphabeta T cells and CD19 B cells. Libraries were prepared through PCR. Instrument used: Illumina HiSeq 2500. TCR library preparation used molecular barcoding, with unique molecular identifiers applied to normalize quantification of the TCRbeta repertoire. TCRdb reran the public reads through fastp at Q25 and MiXCR, keeping productive beta chains. Merged by CDR3 protein, the rows form single entries marked with the most common genes and DNA. For this sample the table gives hundreds of thousands of distinct CDR3 sequences, of which 13% were detected only once. The ten largest clones take up 0.79% of the sample.

Sequenced here: PBMCs, sampled before TCRalphabeta/CD19-depleted stem cell transplant. These receptors originate from a girl aged 2-15 years with congenital amegakaryocytic thrombocytopenia, due to receive a stem cell transplant.

The chain links TRBV4-2 to TRBJ2-1; TRBD2 aligns across 7 bases. The V gene's germline CDR1 is LGHNA and CDR2 YNFKEQ. V lost 1 base, J lost 6 bases, and 3 bases stayed unmatched. The CDR3 extends over 14 amino acids. This CDR3 is CASSQASSGNEQFF. The CDR3 DNA reads as TGTGCCAGCAGCCAAGCTTCTAGCGGCAATGAGCAGTTCTTC.

This sequence joins TRBV20-1 and TRBJ2-1, with 9 bases lining up with TRBD2. The germline V gene has CDR1 DFQATT and CDR2 SNEGSKA (reference sequence). CDR3 length equals 16 residues. The V segment lost 3 bases and the J segment 6 bases; nucleotides outside the gene matches: 12. The CDR3 protein is CSASPLGSGRPNEQFF. For the CDR3, the DNA is TGCAGTGCTAGTCCCCTTGGGAGCGGGAGGCCCAATGAGCAGTTCTTC.

This clonotype was detected many times. V and J are TRBV18 and TRBJ2-5; the D is unclear. Trimming took off 1 base at V and 5 bases at J, with 8 bases between the two ends. Germline-derived CDR1 and CDR2 are KGHSH and LQKENI. This CDR3 has 13 residues. The CDR3 DNA reads as TGTGCCAGCTCACCACAGGGTGGGGAGACCCAGTACTTC. Translated, it gives CASSPQGGETQYF.